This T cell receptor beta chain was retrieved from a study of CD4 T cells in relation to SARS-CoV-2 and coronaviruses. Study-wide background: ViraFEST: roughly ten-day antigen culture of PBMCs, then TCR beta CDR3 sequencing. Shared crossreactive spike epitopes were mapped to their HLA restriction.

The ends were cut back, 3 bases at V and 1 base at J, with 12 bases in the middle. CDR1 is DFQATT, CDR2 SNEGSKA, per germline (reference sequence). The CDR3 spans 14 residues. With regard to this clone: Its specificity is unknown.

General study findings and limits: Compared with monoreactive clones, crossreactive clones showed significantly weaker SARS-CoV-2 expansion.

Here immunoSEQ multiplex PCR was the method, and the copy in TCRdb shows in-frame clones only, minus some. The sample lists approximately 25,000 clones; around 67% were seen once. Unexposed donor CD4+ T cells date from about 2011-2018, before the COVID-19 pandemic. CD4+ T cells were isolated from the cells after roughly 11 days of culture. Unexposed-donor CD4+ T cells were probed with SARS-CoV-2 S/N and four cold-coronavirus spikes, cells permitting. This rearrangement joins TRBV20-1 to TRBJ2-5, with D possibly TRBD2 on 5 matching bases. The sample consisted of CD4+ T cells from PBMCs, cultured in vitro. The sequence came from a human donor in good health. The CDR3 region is CSASVGAAQETQYF. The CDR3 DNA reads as TGCAGTGCTAGTGTGGGAGCAGCCCAAGAGACCCAGTACTTC.